The 30 T cell receptor beta chains below were found in one sample sequenced in a study of T cell responses to AZD1222 COVID-19 vaccine. The table came from immunoSEQ multiplex PCR; TCRdb's copy has only in-frame clones and leaves some out. Seen here are 140,000 or so clones, 88% observed once, and the top ten hold 4.5% to 5.5%. Sequences were derived from peripheral blood, sampled 28 days after the second dose of the MenACWY control vaccine. These receptor sequences come from an adult who received the MenACWY meningococcal vaccine as a control.

The rearrangement uses TRBV30 and TRBJ2-1; possible D gene TRBD2, 7 bases. The germline V and J ends were trimmed by 2 bases and 7 bases, with 15 bases remaining between them. This CDR3 is built from 14 residues. Per germline, CDR1 GTSNPN and CDR2 SVGIG (reference sequence). In nucleotides, the CDR3 is TGTGCCTGGAGTTTTGGGGGGGCGGGGAATGAGCAGTTCTTC. Translated, it gives CAWSFGGAGNEQFF.

The gene calls are TRBV29-1 and TRBJ2-7, with a possible D match to TRBD1 (6 bases). The CDR3 sequence is 14 residues long. Germline V gives CDR1 SQVTM, CDR2 ANQGSEA. Trimming shortened V by 4 bases and J by 0 bases, and 13 bases separated the two germline ends. The CDR3 DNA is TGCAGCGTTGGGTCCGGACAGTCCTCCTACGAGCAGTACTTC. This encodes CSVGSGQSSYEQYF.

The chain employs TRBV28 and TRBJ1-3; D possibly corresponds to TRBD1 (5 bases). The germline V and J ends were trimmed by 4 bases and 0 bases, with 13 bases remaining between them. Per germline, CDR1 MDHEN and CDR2 SYDVKM. This CDR3 has 16 amino acids. For the CDR3, the DNA is TGTGCCAGCAGTTCCTCAGGGTTGAGCTCTGGAAACACCATATATTTT. It translates to CASSSSGLSSGNTIYF. Using reference TRBV28 and TRBJ1-3 for the parts outside the CDR3, the full variable domain is DVKVTQSSRYLVKRTGEKVFLECVQDMDHENMFWYRQDPGLGLRLIYFSYDVKMKEKGDIPEGYSVSREKKERFSLILESASTNQTSMYLCASSSSGLSSGNTIYFGEGSWLTVV.

The rearrangement links TRBV7-8 to TRBJ1-5; D is undetermined. V dropped 4 bases and J dropped 1 base, with 14 bases sitting between them. Germline V CDR1 and CDR2: SGHVS, FQNEAQ. This CDR3 contains 16 residues. The CDR3 DNA reads as TGTGCCAGCAGCTCCCTGGGAGGTAGCAGCAATCAGCCCCAGCATTTT. Protein sequence: CASSSLGGSSNQPQHF.

The chain joins TRBV4-3 to TRBJ2-7; 9 positions match TRBD1. There are 17 residues in the CDR3. Trimming at V came to 1 base and at J to 3 bases, leaving 10 bases not matched to a gene. Germline V lookup: CDR1 LGHNA, CDR2 YSLEER. CDR3 region: CASSQAPGQGNFYEQYF. The CDR3 DNA sequence: TGCGCCAGCAGCCAAGCGCCCGGACAGGGGAATTTCTACGAGCAGTACTTC.

Only one count was recorded for this clone. The chain uses TRBV28 and TRBJ1-1; TRBD1 agrees at 7 bases. The V segment lost 9 bases and the J segment 0 bases; nucleotides outside the gene matches: 10. The germline V gene has CDR1 MDHEN and CDR2 SYDVKM. This CDR3 is 15 amino acids long. CDR3 sequence (DNA): TGTGCCAGTAGACCGGGACAGCTTATGAACACTGAAGCTTTCTTT. Residues: CASRPGQLMNTEAFF.

The chain joins TRBV4-2 to TRBJ1-3; D ambiguous. Germline CDR1 reads LGHNA; CDR2 reads YNFKEQ. V was cut by 0 bases and J by 0 bases, with 9 bases left in between. There are 16 residues in the CDR3. The CDR3 region has the DNA TGTGCCAGCAGCCAAGATCGGCGGAGCTCTGGAAACACCATATATTTT. The encoded protein is CASSQDRRSSGNTIYF.

V usage is TRBV12-5 and J usage is TRBJ1-6; D is undetermined. There are 13 residues in the CDR3. Per the germline V gene, CDR1 is LGHNT and CDR2 is FRNRAP. Trimming pared 4 bases from V and 10 bases from J, leaving 11 bases between. The CDR3 is CASGSEAESPLHF. The CDR3 DNA follows: TGTGCTAGTGGTTCCGAGGCCGAGTCACCCCTCCACTTT.

J is TRBJ1-5 and V is TRBV2; D not certain. The CDR3 has 15 amino acids. V lost 3 bases, J lost 2 bases, and 11 bases lay in between. Germline CDR1 SNHLY, CDR2 FYNNEI. The CDR3 spells CASSDEGIGNQPQHF. The CDR3 DNA is TGTGCCAGCAGTGATGAGGGTATTGGCAATCAGCCCCAGCATTTT.

The J gene is TRBJ2-1, the V gene TRBV11-3; D is perhaps TRBD2 (6 bases). The ends were cut back, 0 bases at V and 5 bases at J, with 8 bases in the middle. The germline V gene encodes CDR1 SGHNT and CDR2 YENEEA. The CDR3 consists of 14 residues. This chain's CDR3 is CASSLDRRDNEQFF. The CDR3 nucleotides read TGTGCCAGCAGCTTAGACCGGAGGGACAATGAGCAGTTCTTC.

The CDR3 DNA is TGTGCCAGCAGCGTCCGGACTAGCGGGAGCGATGAGCAGTTCTTC. It yields the protein CASSVRTSGSDEQFF. The chain employs TRBV9 and TRBJ2-1, with 13 bases aligning to TRBD2. Trimming cost V 2 bases and J 8 bases; bases outside gene matches: 4. The germline gives CDR1 SGDLS, CDR2 YYNGEE. The CDR3 sequence is 15 residues long.

The chain links TRBV6-2 or TRBV6-3 to TRBJ2-5, with D uncertain. V lost 4 bases and J 1 base, leaving 7 bases between the germline ends. From germline, CDR1 is MNHEY and CDR2 SVGEGT. The CDR3 length is 13 residues. CDR3 bases: TGTGCCAGCAGTTCCCAGCCCCAAGAGACCCAGTACTTC. Translating gives CASSSQPQETQYF.

The J gene is TRBJ2-7, the V gene TRBV28; 10 positions match TRBD2. CDR3 size: 15 residues. J gave up 1 base and V 7 bases, and 7 bases lay outside the gene matches. Germline assignment: CDR1 MDHEN and CDR2 SYDVKM. The CDR3 reads CASTSSGGLSYEQYF. The CDR3 nucleotides are TGTGCCAGCACTTCTAGCGGGGGATTATCCTACGAGCAGTACTTC.

The V call is TRBV6-6, the J call TRBJ2-3; D might be TRBD2 (5 bases). From germline, CDR1 is MNHNY and CDR2 SVGAGI (reference sequence). The CDR3 length is 15 residues. The V gene lost 5 bases and the J gene lost 3 bases, with 15 bases spanning the gap. The CDR3 loop is CASSATKPFTDTQYF. In nucleotides, the CDR3 is TGTGCCAGCAGTGCGACTAAACCTTTTACAGATACGCAGTATTTT.

The V call is TRBV19, the J call TRBJ2-3; D may correspond to TRBD1 or TRBD2 (5 bases each). V lost 7 bases, J lost 4 bases, and 9 bases lay in between. Germline V gene data show CDR1 as LNHDA and CDR2 as SQIVND (reference sequence). This CDR3 has 12 residues. The CDR3 DNA is TGTGCCAGTAACATGGGGGCAGATACGCAGTATTTT. This sequence encodes CASNMGADTQYF. The variable domain in full, with the rest retrieved from reference TRBV19 and TRBJ2-3, is DGGITQSPKYLFRKEGQNVTLSCEQNLNHDAMYWYRQDPGQGLRLIYYSQIVNDFQKGDIAEGYSVSREKKESFPLTVTSAQKNPTAFYLCASNMGADTQYFGPGTRLTVL.

This rearrangement joins TRBV19 to TRBJ1-1, with 8 nucleotides matching TRBD1. Germline V gene sequence: CDR1 LNHDA, CDR2 SQIVND (reference sequence). The CDR3 sequence is 15 residues long. V trimming: 3 bases; J trimming: 2 bases; junction bases outside the gene matches: 5. CDR3 sequence (DNA): TGTGCCAGTAGTATGACCGACAGGGGTAACACTGAAGCTTTCTTT. It specifies CASSMTDRGNTEAFF.

V gene TRBV7-2 combines with J gene TRBJ2-7; 8 bases line up with TRBD2. The V and J ends lost 4 bases and 2 bases, in that order; junction bases with no gene match: 10. The length of the CDR3 is 16 residues. CDR1 is SGHTA, CDR2 FQGNSA, per germline. CDR3 loop: CASSSRGAGGTYEQYF. The CDR3 bases are TGTGCCAGCAGCTCCCGAGGGGCGGGAGGAACCTACGAGCAGTACTTC.

The chain employs TRBV9 and TRBJ2-3; 12 bases are a match to TRBD2. The germline V gene encodes CDR1 SGDLS and CDR2 YYNGEE. V lost 5 bases, J lost 7 bases, and 14 bases stayed unmatched. The CDR3 consists of 17 residues. CDR3 region: CASSGAPTSGRGYTQYF. CDR3 sequence (DNA): TGTGCCAGCAGTGGGGCCCCGACTAGCGGGAGAGGGTATACGCAGTATTTT. Complete variable domain (other parts from reference TRBV9 and TRBJ2-3): DSGVTQTPKHLITATGQRVTLRCSPRSGDLSVYWYQQSLDQGLQFLIQYYNGEERAKGNILERFSAQQFPDLHSELNLSSLELGDSALYFCASSGAPTSGRGYTQYFGPGTRLTVL.

The chain carries TRBV7-9 and TRBJ2-3; D might be TRBD2 (6 bases). V was shortened by 3 bases and J by 0 bases, with 13 bases between the two germline ends. Germline V gene sequence: CDR1 SEHNR, CDR2 FQNEAQ (reference sequence). The CDR3 length is 16 residues. This chain's CDR3 is CASSFRAGRSTDTQYF. Written as DNA, the CDR3 is TGTGCCAGCAGCTTCAGGGCGGGACGGAGCACAGATACGCAGTATTTT.

The V call is TRBV19, the J call TRBJ1-1, with TRBD1 matching 9 bases. V was pared by 1 base and J by 5 bases, with 5 bases of the junction left unmatched. The CDR3 covers 15 residues. Germline loops: CDR1 LNHDA, CDR2 SQIVND (reference sequence). CDR3 bases: TGTGCCAGTAGTATAGGGGGACAGGGAGAAACTGAAGCTTTCTTT. Translation gives CASSIGGQGETEAFF.

V gene TRBV27 combines with J gene TRBJ1-1; 7 nucleotides match TRBD1. Germline V lookup: CDR1 MNHEY, CDR2 SMNVEV (reference sequence). J lost 6 bases, V lost 8 bases, and 12 bases had no gene match. This CDR3 spans 14 amino acids. The CDR3 sequence: CASVTGGGAAEAFF. DNA of the CDR3: TGTGCCAGCGTAACGGGAGGGGGCGCAGCTGAAGCTTTCTTT.

This chain links TRBV12-3 or TRBV12-4 with TRBJ2-3; no reliable D call. The length of the CDR3 is 12 residues. Trimming removed 2 bases at V and 6 bases at J, with 6 bases between. In DNA form, the CDR3 reads TGTGCCAGCAGTTTAAGGTCGGATACGCAGTATTTT. Residues: CASSLRSDTQYF.

V usage is TRBV11-1 and J usage is TRBJ1-4; 8 bases map to TRBD1. CDR3 size: 15 residues. V dropped 1 base and J dropped 5; count of bases not matched to a gene: 3. Germline CDR1 reads SGHAT; CDR2 reads FQDESV (reference sequence). CDR3 nucleotide sequence: TGTGCCAGCAGCTTAGAAGACAGGGGCAATGAAAAACTGTTTTTT. It yields the protein CASSLEDRGNEKLFF.

This clone appeared once. This chain links TRBV28 with TRBJ2-7, with 8 bases identical to TRBD1. The CDR3 covers 16 residues. J gave up 5 bases and V 8 bases, and 17 bases lay outside the gene matches. Per germline, CDR1 MDHEN and CDR2 SYDVKM. The CDR3 bases are TGTGCCAGCTCCCCGGACAGGGTCTTATATGGGAACGAGCAGTACTTC. It translates to CASSPDRVLYGNEQYF.

The chain joins TRBV3-1 (or the pseudogene TRBV3-2) to TRBJ2-1, with D possibly TRBD2 on 6 matching bases. V lost 4 bases and J 1 base, leaving 11 bases between the germline ends. The CDR3 is 15 amino acids. The V gene's germline CDR1 is LGHDT and CDR2 YNNKEL (reference sequence). CDR3 residues: CASSPGTPSYNEQFF. The CDR3 region has the DNA TGTGCCAGCAGCCCCGGGACTCCATCCTACAATGAGCAGTTCTTC.

V usage is TRBV29-1 and J usage is TRBJ2-1, with unresolved D. The V gene's germline CDR1 is SQVTM and CDR2 ANQGSEA. The CDR3 has 11 residues. The V end was cut by 0 bases, the J end by 15 bases, with 12 bases between. As DNA, the CDR3 is TGCAGCGTTGAAGATGGTAATGGCGCGTTCTTC. As protein: CSVEDGNGAFF.

V gene TRBV10-3 combines with J gene TRBJ1-1, with 7 nucleotides matching TRBD1. The CDR3 runs 13 residues. Germline V CDR1 and CDR2: ENHRY, SYGVKD. Losses at the gene ends were 7 bases for V and 4 bases for J; bases not matched to a gene: 6. The CDR3 region has the DNA TGTGCCATCATAGGGGGCGCGGGCACTGAAGCTTTCTTT. It codes for CAIIGGAGTEAFF.

Of note for this clone: The same CDR3 also results from other DNA sequences found in this sample. The V and J genes are TRBV7-3 and TRBJ2-2, with D possibly matching TRBD2 (6 bases). V was shortened by 5 bases and J by 1 base, with 11 bases between the two germline ends. The CDR3 consists of 15 residues. Germline V gene lookup returns CDR1 SGHTA and CDR2 FQGTGA. In nucleotides, the CDR3 is TGTGCCAGCAGCCCTCCCGGGGGGAACACCGGGGAGCTGTTTTTT. It yields the protein CASSPPGGNTGELFF.

The chain recombines TRBV5-8 with TRBJ1-5, with D possibly TRBD1 on 6 matching bases. V was shortened by 2 bases and J by 2 bases, with 11 bases between the two germline ends. Germline CDR1 is SGHTS and CDR2 is YDEGEE. CDR3 size: 15 residues. As DNA, the CDR3 is TGTGCCAGCAGCTTTCAGGGGAGCGGCAATCAGCCCCAGCATTTT. Amino acids: CASSFQGSGNQPQHF.

The chain employs TRBV20-1 and TRBJ1-1; unclear D gene. This CDR3 is 13 amino acids long. V lost 3 bases and J 8 bases, leaving 16 bases between the germline ends. Germline V gene data show CDR1 as DFQATT and CDR2 as SNEGSKA (reference sequence). CDR3: CSASPFGEAEAFF. CDR3 nucleotide sequence: TGCAGTGCTAGTCCGTTCGGGGAGGCCGAAGCTTTCTTT.